Presented here are 24 T cell receptor beta chains from one specimen sequenced in a study of T cells after yellow fever vaccination. TCRdb reprocessed the 5' RACE reads via MiXCR and lists one record per CDR3 protein. Of roughly 45,000 distinct CDR3 sequences listed, roughly 7.1% are singletons. Sequenced material: CD8+ T cells not binding an NS4B(214-222) dextramer, sorted from PBMCs, taken 45 days after the yellow fever booster vaccination. The receptors stem from a man aged 25 to 40 who received the YFV17D yellow fever vaccine.

The chain employs TRBV20-1 and TRBJ2-5; 8 bases agree with TRBD1. The length of the CDR3 is 16 residues. The germline gives CDR1 DFQATT, CDR2 SNEGSKA (reference sequence). J lost 5 bases, V lost 2 bases, and 13 bases had no gene match. CDR3 loop: CSARTTRTGIVETQYF. The CDR3 region has the DNA TGCAGTGCTAGAACTACCCGGACAGGGATAGTTGAGACCCAGTACTTC.

This clonotype was detected a few times. The rearrangement uses TRBV4-1 and TRBJ2-2, with no clear D. The CDR3 spans 14 residues. Trimming cost V 2 bases and J 1 base, with 5 bases left between them. The germline CDR1 and CDR2 sequences are MGHRA and YSYEKL. CDR3 in amino acids: CASSQLGNTGELFF. CDR3 DNA: TGCGCCAGCAGCCAACTAGGGAACACCGGGGAGCTGTTTTTT.

This clonotype was recorded at least ten times. This chain uses TRBV20-1 with TRBJ2-1; D remains ambiguous. Looked up from germline, CDR1 is DFQATT and CDR2 is SNEGSKA (reference sequence). V dropped 5 bases and J dropped 9 bases, with 8 bases sitting between them. The CDR3 sequence is 10 residues long. The CDR3 DNA follows: TGCAGTGCTGACTGGGGTGAGCAGTTCTTC. This gives the protein CSADWGEQFF.

This clonotype was counted at least ten times. This chain's CDR3 is CASSYSKMLLASTGELFF. CDR3 nucleotide sequence: TGTGCCAGCAGTTACTCGAAAATGCTCTTGGCAAGCACCGGGGAGCTGTTTTTT. V usage is TRBV6-5 and J usage is TRBJ2-2; no clear D. The CDR3 extends over 18 amino acids. Germline V gene lookup returns CDR1 MNHEY and CDR2 SVGAGI. V dropped 0 bases and J dropped 4 bases, with 18 bases sitting between them.

This clonotype was seen a few times. V gene TRBV20-1 combines with J gene TRBJ2-3; 8 nucleotides line up with TRBD2. From germline, CDR1 is DFQATT and CDR2 SNEGSKA (reference sequence). V trimming: 0 bases; J trimming: 0 bases; junction bases outside the gene matches: 5. This CDR3 has 16 residues. The CDR3 DNA follows: TGCAGTGCTAGAGAATTACTAGCGGAGAGCACAGATACGCAGTATTTT. It specifies CSARELLAESTDTQYF.

This sequence joins TRBV5-1 and TRBJ2-5, with a weak D call TRBD2 (5 bases). Trimming left V 0 bases short and J 4 bases short, with 7 bases between. This CDR3 has 13 residues. The germline V gene has CDR1 SGHRS and CDR2 YFSETQ. This chain's CDR3 is CASSLGGGETQYF. The CDR3 region has the DNA TGCGCCAGCAGCTTGGGCGGAGGAGAGACCCAGTACTTC.

This clonotype was found many times. The chain carries TRBV24-1 and TRBJ1-5; D may be TRBD1 (5 bases). The V end was cut by 0 bases, the J end by 0 bases, with 14 bases between. Germline CDR1 and CDR2: KGHDR and SFDVKD. The CDR3 spans 18 residues. For the CDR3, the DNA is TGTGCCACCAGTGATTTGCAGGGCAGTTATTATAGCAATCAGCCCCAGCATTTT. This codes for CATSDLQGSYYSNQPQHF.

This clonotype was picked up many times. The chain employs TRBV5-5 and TRBJ1-1; unclear D gene. The CDR3 spans 14 residues. Deletions cut 1 base from V and 0 bases from J, with 7 bases between. The germline gives CDR1 SGHKS, CDR2 YYEKEE (reference sequence). CDR3 residues: CASSLPGVNTEAFF. In DNA, the CDR3 is TGTGCCAGCAGCTTGCCGGGAGTGAACACTGAAGCTTTCTTT.

The chain recombines TRBV20-1 with TRBJ2-3; D ambiguous. The V end lost 7 bases, the J end lost 2 bases, and 28 bases lay between the germline ends. The CDR3 is 18 amino acids. CDR1 is DFQATT, CDR2 SNEGSKA, per germline (reference sequence). The CDR3 is CSGGQPTNLSRATDTQYF. The DNA for the CDR3 is TGCAGTGGAGGCCAGCCGACGAATTTGTCCCGAGCCACAGATACGCAGTATTTT.

As for this clonotype: A much larger clone is a single base away; this may be a read error. The CDR3 ends on some other residue instead of the conserved phenylalanine or tryptophan, so this is likely a read error. The V call is TRBV28, the J call TRBJ2-7; the match to TRBD2 covers 12 bases. Germline values: CDR1 MDHEN, CDR2 SYDVKM. CDR3 length equals 15 residues. V shed 5 bases and J 6 bases; nucleotides not matched to a gene: 8. The DNA of the CDR3 is TGTGCCAGCAGTCCTACTAGCGGGAGGTACTTCGAGCAGTACTTA. Translating it yields CASSPTSGRYFEQYL.

This clonotype has more than one count but fewer than ten. The CDR3: CASSQDEGRLAGQGNEQFF. The CDR3 bases are TGCGCCAGCAGCCAAGATGAAGGGAGACTAGCGGGACAGGGGAATGAGCAGTTCTTC. This chain joins TRBV4-3 and TRBJ2-1, with D possibly matching TRBD2 (11 bases). The CDR3 extends over 19 amino acids. Trimming took off 0 bases at V and 7 bases at J, with 25 bases between the two ends. Germline V gene sequence: CDR1 LGHNA, CDR2 YSLEER.

This clonotype was observed at least ten times. The chain joins TRBV7-2 to TRBJ1-4; no firm D call. CDR1 is SGHTA and CDR2 is FQGNSA in the germline V gene. CDR3 size: 13 residues. Trimming took 4 bases from V and 8 from J, leaving 11 bases between them. CDR3 sequence: CASSSETREKLFF. The CDR3 DNA reads TGTGCCAGCAGCTCAGAAACAAGAGAAAAACTGTTTTTT.

Remarks on this clonotype: Its ends do not fully match the called genes, so a read error is possible. This chain links TRBV20-1 with TRBJ2-2; D is unclear. Germline values: CDR1 DFQATT, CDR2 SNEGSKA (reference sequence). CDR3 length: 13 amino acids. CDR3 nucleotide sequence: TGCAGTGCTAGAGATCTCAATACCGTGGAGCTGTTTTTT. This gives the protein CSARDLNTVELFF.

J is TRBJ1-3 and V is TRBV4-3; maybe TRBD1 (6 bases). V lost 4 bases to trimming and J lost 6 bases, with 22 bases between them. CDR1 LGHNA and CDR2 YSLEER come from the germline V gene. The CDR3 loop spans 17 amino acids. In DNA form, the CDR3 reads TGCGCCAGCAGCCCCTGGACAGTCGAACTGGGGGAAAACACCATATATTTT. Translation: CASSPWTVELGENTIYF.

This clonotype has at least ten counts. The V call is TRBV29-1, the J call TRBJ2-1, with 13 bases matching TRBD2. Germline V gene data show CDR1 as SQVTM and CDR2 as ANQGSEA. V was clipped by 7 bases and J by 2 bases; unmatched bases: 11. There are 17 residues in the CDR3. CDR3 residues: CSAGAGTSGTPYNEQFF. CDR3 coding DNA: TGCAGCGCCGGTGCCGGGACTAGCGGGACCCCCTACAATGAGCAGTTCTTC.

Many counts were recorded for this clonotype. The chain employs TRBV21-1 and TRBJ2-5; TRBD2 reflects the table's D call only, with no check against the DNA. TRBV21-1 is flagged as a pseudogene. This CDR3 region has 17 residues. The CDR3 DNA follows: TGTGCCAGCAGCACCACCCTCCCCCCACCCCTCGTCGAGACCCAGTACTTC. Its translation is CASSTTLPPPLVETQYF.

This clonotype appeared many times. The chain is built from TRBV3-1 and TRBJ2-7, with TRBD2 identical over 12 bases. Germline CDR1 LGHDT, CDR2 YNNKEL (reference sequence). The CDR3 is 16 residues long. V dropped 5 bases and J dropped 0; count of bases not matched to a gene: 5. CDR3 nucleotides: TGTGCCAGCAGCTCATTGACTAGCGGGAGCTCCTACGAGCAGTACTTC. This codes for CASSSLTSGSSYEQYF.

At least ten counts were recorded for this clonotype. The chain uses TRBV9 and TRBJ2-1; D is uncertain. Trimming pared 2 bases from V and 8 bases from J, leaving 8 bases between. The CDR3 is 12 residues long. CDR1 and CDR2 from the germline V gene are SGDLS and YYNGEE. CDR3 bases: TGTGCCAGCAGCGTTTTTAACCATGAGCAGTTCTTC. It is translated as CASSVFNHEQFF.

This clonotype has ten or more counts. This chain connects TRBV7-8 to TRBJ2-7; D is uncertain. V was clipped by 1 base and J by 3 bases, with 1 base between them. This CDR3 has 11 amino acids. In germline, CDR1 is SGHVS, CDR2 FQNEAQ. DNA for the CDR3: TGTGCCAGCAGCTTAGTCTACGAGCAGTACTTC. Its translation is CASSLVYEQYF.

This chain uses TRBV5-6 with TRBJ2-2, with D hard to call. The CDR3 consists of 14 residues. Germline V gene data show CDR1 as SGHDT and CDR2 as YYEEEE. Trimming removed 0 bases from V and 2 bases from J, with 5 bases in between. DNA for the CDR3: TGTGCCAGCAGCTTGGGTTCTAACACCGGGGAGCTGTTTTTT. This translates into CASSLGSNTGELFF.

This clonotype was detected ten times or more. The chain links TRBV7-2 to TRBJ2-3, with 7 nucleotides matching TRBD1. From germline, CDR1 is SGHTA and CDR2 FQGNSA. The trim removed 3 bases at V and 2 bases at J, leaving 5 bases unmatched. The CDR3 spans 15 residues. The CDR3 loop is CASSLTGIFTDTQYF. The CDR3 DNA reads as TGTGCCAGCAGCTTGACAGGGATATTCACAGATACGCAGTATTTT.

This clonotype was counted ten times or more. The chain combines TRBV12-3 or TRBV12-4 with TRBJ2-7; no clear D gene. With 7 bases removed from V and 2 bases from J, the gap between germline ends came to 9 bases. The CDR3 totals 12 residues. CDR3 sequence: CASTEQPYEQYF. The CDR3 DNA reads TGTGCCAGCACGGAGCAGCCCTACGAGCAGTACTTC.

This clonotype has more than one count but fewer than ten. V is TRBV15 and J is TRBJ1-5; D unresolved. V was shortened by 4 bases and J by 2 bases, with 15 bases between the two germline ends. CDR1 LNHNV and CDR2 YYDKDF come from the germline V gene (reference sequence). The CDR3 covers 16 residues. As DNA, the CDR3 is TGTGCCACCAGCACTTCCCCCCCGTCCGGCAATCAGCCCCAGCATTTT. Protein sequence: CATSTSPPSGNQPQHF.

The genes are TRBV27 and TRBJ2-7; TRBD1 aligns across 7 bases. With V trimmed by 7 bases and J by 3 bases, 6 bases remained unmatched. This CDR3 region has 13 residues. Germline CDR1 MNHEY, CDR2 SMNVEV (reference sequence). The CDR3 sequence is CASMRQGYYEQYF. The CDR3 bases are TGTGCCAGCATGAGACAGGGCTACTACGAGCAGTACTTC.